The next 30 T cell receptor beta chains were all read from a single sample in a study of cytomegalovirus exposure and HLA in healthy donors. 60 Vbeta and 13 Jbeta primers were used in PCR. TCRdb keeps only in-frame clones here, not all; method: immunoSEQ multiplex PCR. The repertoire includes some 130,000 clones, around 73% of them detected once, and about 1.2% sits in the top ten. The specimen was PBMCs. These receptors were obtained from a woman in her 40s in good health and CMV-seronegative.

This chain connects TRBV28 to TRBJ2-7, with D possibly TRBD2 on 5 matching bases. The CDR3 is made up of 13 amino acids. Germline CDR1 reads MDHEN; CDR2 reads SYDVKM. V gave up 3 bases and J gave up 5 bases, with 11 bases separating them. The CDR3 DNA is TGTGCCAGCAGTTTTGGGAGCACCCACGAGCAGTACGTC. Its protein is CASSFGSTHEQYV.

This clone was seen a few times. V is TRBV11-2 and J is TRBJ2-2; D not certain. V was shortened by 8 bases and J by 0 bases, with 16 bases between the two germline ends. CDR1 and CDR2 from the germline V gene are SGHAT and FQNNGV. There are 16 residues in the CDR3. CDR3 bases: TGTGCCAGCTCCTTAGGAGCACCCGCGAACACCGGGGAGCTGTTTTTT. As protein: CASSLGAPANTGELFF.

The chain uses TRBV7-2 and TRBJ1-4; 7 nucleotides match TRBD1. The trim removed 0 bases at V and 7 bases at J, leaving 5 bases unmatched. Looked up from germline, CDR1 is SGHTA and CDR2 is FQGNSA. The CDR3 runs to 15 residues. In nucleotides, the CDR3 is TGTGCCAGCAGCTTAGCGAACAGGGGCGTTGAAAAACTGTTTTTT. Its translation: CASSLANRGVEKLFF.

This sequence joins TRBV11-3 and TRBJ2-1; possibly TRBD2 for D (6 bases). This CDR3 has 13 amino acids. The ends were cut back, 5 bases at V and 9 bases at J, with 14 bases in the middle. Germline assignment: CDR1 SGHNT and CDR2 YENEEA. In DNA, the CDR3 is TGTGCCAGCAGCCCCGGGACTCGAGGTGAGCAGTTCTTC. Translated: CASSPGTRGEQFF.

The rearrangement uses TRBV7-9 and TRBJ2-7; maybe TRBD1 (6 bases). Per germline, CDR1 SEHNR and CDR2 FQNEAQ (reference sequence). Trimming pared 3 bases from V and 5 bases from J, leaving 17 bases between. The CDR3 is 15 residues long. The CDR3 is CASSLYGTRIHEQYF. DNA for the CDR3: TGTGCCAGCAGCTTGTACGGGACAAGAATCCACGAGCAGTACTTC. Drawing the rest from reference TRBV7-9 and TRBJ2-7, the complete variable domain is DTGVSQNPRHKITKRGQNVTFRCDPISEHNRLYWYRQTLGQGPEFLTYFQNEAQLEKSRLLSDRFSAERPKGSFSTLEIQRTEQGDSAMYLCASSLYGTRIHEQYFGPGTRLTVT.

This clone was observed a few times. The chain employs TRBV6-5 and TRBJ1-1; 7 bases fit TRBD1. CDR1 MNHEY and CDR2 SVGAGI come from the germline V gene. This CDR3 has 15 amino acids. V dropped 6 bases and J dropped 3; count of bases not matched to a gene: 10. The chain's CDR3 is CASRKQPGQYTEAFF. The CDR3 nucleotides read TGTGCCAGCAGAAAGCAGCCGGGACAGTACACTGAAGCTTTCTTT.

The chain carries TRBV7-2 and TRBJ1-3; weak D call: TRBD1 (6 bases). Germline V gives CDR1 SGHTA, CDR2 FQGNSA. Between the trimmed V and J ends, which lost 5 bases and 4 bases, there was a span of 18 bases. CDR3 length equals 16 residues. The CDR3 DNA follows: TGTGCCAGCAGCCTCATGGGGGGGGCGACGGGAAACACCATATATTTT. This encodes CASSLMGGATGNTIYF.

With regard to this clone: The sample has other DNA sequences that encode this CDR3 too. This chain uses TRBV7-9 with TRBJ1-1; D may be TRBD1 (5 bases). This CDR3 has 13 residues. V was pared by 5 bases and J by 1 base, with 8 bases between. Per germline, CDR1 SEHNR and CDR2 FQNEAQ (reference sequence). The CDR3 loop is CASSLTGNTEAFF. As DNA, the CDR3 is TGTGCCAGCAGCCTAACAGGGAACACTGAAGCTTTCTTT.

The chain carries TRBV2 and TRBJ2-7; 7 bases are shared with TRBD1. The CDR3 is 14 residues long. Looked up from germline, CDR1 is SNHLY and CDR2 is FYNNEI. V lost 7 bases, J lost 5 bases, and 11 bases stayed unmatched. This CDR3 reads CASTLGTALNEQYF. Written as DNA, the CDR3 is TGTGCCAGCACCTTAGGGACAGCCCTCAACGAGCAGTACTTC.

The gene calls are TRBV27 and TRBJ2-2; 9 bases are shared with TRBD1. The CDR3 consists of 17 residues. Germline CDR1 is MNHEY and CDR2 is SMNVEV (reference sequence). V shed 6 bases, J shed 5 bases, and the junction held 13 bases outside the gene matches. The CDR3 coding sequence is TGTGCCAGCAGGGTCCTCTCGGGACAGGGCCGAACCGGGGAGCTGTTTTTT. Encoded protein: CASRVLSGQGRTGELFF.

Worth noting for this clone: The same CDR3 is also encoded by other DNA sequences in this sample. The chain couples TRBV13 to TRBJ1-1; tentative D call: TRBD1 (6 bases). Germline V lookup: CDR1 PRHDT, CDR2 FYEKMQ (reference sequence). The CDR3 contains 14 residues. Trimming pared 5 bases from V and 1 base from J, leaving 11 bases between. The CDR3 spells CASSLGGANTEAFF. CDR3 coding DNA: TGTGCCAGCAGCCTGGGGGGGGCGAACACTGAAGCTTTCTTT.

With respect to this clone: The same CDR3 arises from other DNA sequences in this sample as well. The chain recombines TRBV7-2 with TRBJ1-5; tentative D call: TRBD1 (6 bases). This CDR3 spans 15 amino acids. Germline V gene lookup returns CDR1 SGHTA and CDR2 FQGNSA. Trimming shortened V by 1 base and J by 3 bases, and 10 bases separated the two germline ends. CDR3 in DNA: TGTGCCAGCAGCTTAGTAGTGGGGGCCAATCAGCCCCAGCATTTT. It codes for CASSLVVGANQPQHF.

The CDR3 DNA reads as TGCGCCAGCAGCGGCCGGGACAGTGTCGCAGATACGCAGTATTTT. Residues: CASSGRDSVADTQYF. This chain links TRBV5-1 with TRBJ2-3; 7 bases match TRBD1. V was clipped by 4 bases and J by 4 bases; unmatched bases: 9. This CDR3 region has 15 residues. Germline loops: CDR1 SGHRS, CDR2 YFSETQ.

V usage is TRBV18 and J usage is TRBJ1-1; 7 bases are a match to TRBD1. The ends lost 2 bases at V and 3 bases at J; junction bases unmatched: 3. The CDR3 runs to 14 residues. Germline CDR1 and CDR2: KGHSH and LQKENI. CDR3 bases: TGTGCCAGCTCACCAGACAGGGCGGACACTGAAGCTTTCTTT. It specifies CASSPDRADTEAFF. The full variable domain, its missing parts supplied by reference TRBV18 and TRBJ1-1, is NAGVMQNPRHLVRRRGQEARLRCSPMKGHSHVYWYRQLPEEGLKFMVYLQKENIIDESGMPKERFSAEFPKEGPSILRIQQVVRGDSAAYFCASSPDRADTEAFFGQGTRLTVV.

This rearrangement joins TRBV28 to TRBJ2-7, with 8 nucleotides matching TRBD2. With V trimmed by 6 bases and J by 2 bases, 12 bases remained unmatched. Germline-derived CDR1 and CDR2 are MDHEN and SYDVKM. The CDR3 consists of 16 residues. CDR3 nucleotides: TGTGCCAGCAGCACACGGGGGGGGCGGGGTGCCTACGAGCAGTACGTC. This translates into CASSTRGGRGAYEQYV.

The gene calls are TRBV7-8 and TRBJ2-6; tentatively, D is TRBD1 (6 bases). Trimming pared 4 bases from V and 0 bases from J, leaving 19 bases between. Germline V lookup: CDR1 SGHVS, CDR2 FQNEAQ. This CDR3 has 19 residues. CDR3 residues: CASSSPAGGAHSGANVLTF. In DNA, the CDR3 is TGTGCCAGCAGCTCCCCGGCTGGGGGCGCCCACTCTGGGGCCAACGTCCTGACTTTC.

The rearrangement links TRBV18 to TRBJ1-2; the match to TRBD1 covers 7 bases. The CDR3 is 14 residues long. V was pared by 1 base and J by 8 bases, with 7 bases of the junction left unmatched. The germline gives CDR1 KGHSH, CDR2 LQKENI. The CDR3 reads CASSPLRDRGGYTF. Written as DNA, the CDR3 is TGTGCCAGCTCACCACTCCGGGACAGAGGAGGCTACACCTTC.

The J gene is TRBJ1-4, the V gene TRBV2; possible D gene TRBD1, 5 bases. The V end was cut by 9 bases, the J end by 5 bases, with 19 bases between. This CDR3 is built from 15 residues. Germline V gene sequence: CDR1 SNHLY, CDR2 FYNNEI. In DNA form, the CDR3 reads TGTGCCAGTACAGCTTACAGGACACGGAATGAAAAACTGTTTTTT. It is translated as CASTAYRTRNEKLFF.

The V gene is TRBV2, the J gene TRBJ2-7; weak D call: TRBD2 (6 bases). CDR3 size: 14 residues. Trimming took off 10 bases at V and 6 bases at J, with 22 bases between the two ends. Germline lookup yields CDR1 SNHLY and CDR2 FYNNEI. Written as DNA, the CDR3 is TGTGCCACTCAAGAGGAAGCGGGTGCCCTCGAGCAGTACTTC. Translating gives CATQEEAGALEQYF.

J is TRBJ2-6 and V is TRBV7-2, with 8 bases matching TRBD1. Germline CDR1 and CDR2: SGHTA and FQGNSA. This CDR3 contains 17 residues. Germline trimming cut 8 bases from V and 1 base from J; bases unmatched to any gene: 10. CDR3 sequence: CASSESGGTSGANVLTF. The CDR3 DNA follows: TGTGCCAGCTCGGAGTCAGGGGGCACGTCTGGGGCCAACGTCCTGACTTTC.

The chain combines TRBV27 with TRBJ2-3, with D maybe TRBD2 (6 bases). Trimming stripped 3 bases from V and 3 bases from J, with 13 bases between. Germline V lookup: CDR1 MNHEY, CDR2 SMNVEV (reference sequence). CDR3 length: 15 residues. The CDR3 loop reads CASSLAGRRTDTQYF. CDR3 DNA: TGTGCCAGCAGTTTGGCGGGGAGACGGACAGATACGCAGTATTTT.

This clone was seen a handful of times. The genes are TRBV10-3 and TRBJ1-1, with D perhaps matching TRBD1 (5 bases). This CDR3 has 13 amino acids. Trimming took 4 bases from V and 3 from J, leaving 9 bases between them. Germline CDR1 is ENHRY and CDR2 is SYGVKD. The CDR3 loop reads CAISGPGDTEAFF. Here the CDR3 DNA reads TGTGCCATCAGTGGCCCGGGGGACACTGAAGCTTTCTTT.

The rearrangement uses TRBV19 and TRBJ2-1; D is unclear. Germline V gives CDR1 LNHDA, CDR2 SQIVND (reference sequence). This CDR3 comprises 13 residues. Between the trimmed V and J ends, which lost 5 bases and 10 bases, there was a span of 15 bases. For the CDR3, the DNA is TGTGCCAGTAGTCTTCTCAACCAGGCCGAGCAGTTCTTC. This sequence encodes CASSLLNQAEQFF.

This clone was found a few times. V gene TRBV5-1 combines with J gene TRBJ1-2; TRBD1 is a possible D gene (6 bases). There are 14 residues in the CDR3. The V gene lost 0 bases and the J gene lost 1 base, with 7 bases spanning the gap. Germline lookup yields CDR1 SGHRS and CDR2 YFSETQ. Written as DNA, the CDR3 is TGCGCCAGCAGCTTGGACAGGGATAACTATGGCTACACCTTC. Protein: CASSLDRDNYGYTF.

The chain uses TRBV15 and TRBJ2-7, with D possibly being TRBD1 (5 bases). CDR1 LNHNV and CDR2 YYDKDF come from the germline V gene (reference sequence). The CDR3 covers 14 residues. V lost 0 bases and J lost 4, with 10 bases in between. The CDR3 loop reads CATSRDPQGYEQYF. DNA of the CDR3: TGTGCCACCAGCAGAGATCCTCAGGGATACGAGCAGTACTTC.

In its sample, this clone was seen a few times. This chain uses TRBV5-6 with TRBJ1-5, with D possibly being TRBD1 (5 bases). Between the trimmed V and J ends, which lost 0 bases and 7 bases, there was a span of 14 bases. CDR1 is SGHDT and CDR2 is YYEEEE in the germline V gene. The CDR3 extends over 15 amino acids. This CDR3 is CASSLAGPRGQPQHF. CDR3 DNA sequence: TGTGCCAGCAGCTTGGCCGGTCCCCGGGGGCAGCCCCAGCATTTT.

The chain carries TRBV6-5 and TRBJ1-2; D is perhaps TRBD1 (5 bases). Per germline, CDR1 MNHEY and CDR2 SVGAGI. Trimming removed 2 bases at V and 6 bases at J, with 13 bases between. The CDR3 extends over 14 amino acids. In DNA form, the CDR3 reads TGTGCCAGCAGTTACGGCGACAGTGCTGATGGCTACACCTTC. It yields the protein CASSYGDSADGYTF.

The V and J genes are TRBV6-1 and TRBJ1-2, with a possible D match to TRBD1 (6 bases). From germline, CDR1 is MNHNS and CDR2 SASEGT. The CDR3 length is 13 residues. The V gene lost 5 bases and the J gene lost 4 bases, with 11 bases spanning the gap. CDR3 region: CASSPGHPYGYTF. CDR3 coding DNA: TGTGCCAGCAGTCCGGGACACCCCTATGGCTACACCTTC.

The CDR3 sequence: CASHPSGGAQEQFF. The CDR3 DNA follows: TGCGCCAGCCATCCTAGCGGGGGGGCGCAAGAGCAGTTCTTC. The chain employs TRBV5-1 and TRBJ2-1; 12 nucleotides align to TRBD2. This CDR3 spans 14 amino acids. V lost 7 bases and J lost 10; bases outside the gene matches: 9. Germline lookup yields CDR1 SGHRS and CDR2 YFSETQ. Full variable domain (remainder filled in from reference TRBV5-1 and TRBJ2-1): KAGVTQTPRYLIKTRGQQVTLSCSPISGHRSVSWYQQTPGQGLQFLFEYFSETQRNKGNFPGRFSGRQFSNSRSEMNVSTLELGDSALYLCASHPSGGAQEQFFGPGTRLTVL.

The rearrangement joins TRBV18 to TRBJ2-3; D might be TRBD2 (5 bases). CDR1 is KGHSH and CDR2 is LQKENI in the germline V gene. The CDR3 consists of 17 residues. The germline V and J ends were trimmed by 5 bases and 1 base, with 19 bases remaining between them. The CDR3 here is CASSSTGRGLRTDTQYF. The CDR3 DNA sequence: TGTGCCAGCTCATCGACTGGTAGAGGACTCCGCACAGATACGCAGTATTTT.